This entry describes one T cell receptor beta chain. Per the authors' pipeline: Nucleated cell counts were estimated from reference gene primer amplification. The method was immunoSEQ multiplex PCR; TCRdb's version includes in-frame clones alone and lacks a portion of them. That table supplies the V and J calls and clone size; D and trimming were determined from the DNA. The table includes hundreds of thousands of clones, 86% detected once. These data belong to a study of blood T cell repertoires in COVID-19. Turning to the study itself: The origin of the acute and convalescent COVID-19 samples was the United States, Italy and Spain. T cells, B-cell-depleted T cells, or PBMCs supplied cDNA or gDNA.

CDR3 length: 20 residues. V was clipped by 4 bases and J by 0 bases, with 26 bases between them. Germline V gene lookup returns CDR1 SGHTS and CDR2 YDEGEE. This sequence joins TRBV5-8 and TRBJ1-5; D possibly corresponds to TRBD1 (6 bases). This TCR came from a woman in her thirties with active or convalescent COVID-19. Source material: peripheral blood. The CDR3 DNA reads as TGTGCCAGCAGCCGGTCCCGGGGGGCTTCTTCCTCGTATAGCAATCAGCCCCAGCATTTT. This sequence encodes CASSRSRGASSSYSNQPQHF.